The entry below describes one T cell receptor beta chain. What this receptor recognizes is not known. No base quality information exists; no much larger clone differs at one position. CDR1 SQVTM and CDR2 ANQGSEA were looked up in the germline V gene. V loses 4 bases of germline sequence and J loses 1 base, and the interval between the two ends is 11 bases. The CDR3 goes from the cysteine to the phenylalanine over 14 residues. Only CDR3 DNA remains: 42 bases, in frame from the first base. The sample comes from a study of blood T cell repertoires in COVID-19 (dated by TCRdb to the early 2020s). About the study as a whole: The collaborator samples originated in the United States, Italy and Spain and spanned the acute and convalescent phases of COVID-19. The prospective study material was composed of cDNA or gDNA derived from T cells, B-cell-depleted T cells, or PBMCs. The samples were drawn from the first 160 participants of the ongoing ImmuneRACE study and from 950 to 1,500 subjects provided by 6 global collaborators. Nearly every sample came with metadata listing a de-identified subject ID, COVID-19 status, age in years and sex. The repertoires were released in a freely available public database intended as a resource for research on the immune response to SARS-CoV-2. Deeply sampled blood TCRbeta repertoires from subjects exposed to, actively infected with, or recovered from COVID-19 were included in the dataset. HLA class I and class II types, where available, came from metadata supplied by the sample provider rather than from assay-based typing. Overall results and qualifications from the work: The amount of clinical and demographic metadata varied by source and participant and was provided uncurated.

At one collaborating source in Seattle, patients were enrolled during active infection and were followed longitudinally through the course of disease. Whole blood was collected in K2EDTA tubes by collaborating institutions according to the institutions' own protocols. Collaborator samples were shipped for TCRbeta analysis as frozen whole blood, isolated PBMCs, or DNA extracted from either sample type. TCRbeta CDR3 regions were amplified from genomic DNA using the immunoSEQ Assay, a bias-controlled multiplex PCR. Processing in the source paper ran as follows. Within the assay, amplification of reference gene primers was used to estimate how many nucleated cells each sample contained. Sequence reads were collapsed and filtered to measure the absolute abundance of every unique TCRbeta CDR3 rearrangement. For each sample, productive Simpson clonality was calculated by taking the square root of Simpson's diversity index across productive rearrangements. This immuneACCESS table, as held by TCRdb, lists in-frame sequences with V and J called but not all clones. Of the missing ones, under half trace to an unresolved V gene in checked studies; the others have no known cause. V, J and clone size are those of that table, while D and trimming were read from the DNA. The sample contains around 300,000 clones, roughly nine tenths of them found a single time. Of the sample, approximately 2.1% falls within the top ten clones.

The sequence links TRBV29-1 to TRBJ1-5; the D gene is perhaps TRBD1, on 6 matching bases. The receptor was derived from a woman in her twenties or thirties with COVID-19, enrolled during active disease. The sequencing input was peripheral blood. The nucleotide sequence reads TGCAGCGTTGTACTGCAGGGGAGCAATCAGCCCCAGCATTTT. Protein translation: CSVVLQGSNQPQHF.